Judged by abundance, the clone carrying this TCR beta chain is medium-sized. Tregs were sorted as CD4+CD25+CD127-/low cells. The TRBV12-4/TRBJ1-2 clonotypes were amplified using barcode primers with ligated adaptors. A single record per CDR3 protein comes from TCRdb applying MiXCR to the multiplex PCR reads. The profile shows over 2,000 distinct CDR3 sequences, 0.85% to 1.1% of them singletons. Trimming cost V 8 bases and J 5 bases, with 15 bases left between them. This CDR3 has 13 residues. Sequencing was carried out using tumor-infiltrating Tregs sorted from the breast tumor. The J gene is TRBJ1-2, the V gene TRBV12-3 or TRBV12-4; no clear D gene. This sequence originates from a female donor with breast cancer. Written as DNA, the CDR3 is TGTGCCAGCCACTATCAGAATGGTTATGGCTACACCTTC. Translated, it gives CASHYQNGYGYTF.